These 20 T cell receptor beta chains were sequenced from one sample in a study of identical twins. TCRdb ran MiXCR on the 5' RACE reads and lists one entry per CDR3 protein. The sample has some 1,700,000 distinct CDR3 sequences; 25% to 35% are singletons. Sequencing used cord blood. Receptors originate from a newborn girl in good health.

V is TRBV11-2 and J is TRBJ2-2; 7 bases are shared with TRBD2. CDR3 length: 16 amino acids. The germline CDR1 and CDR2 sequences are SGHAT and FQNNGV. With 2 bases clipped from V and 1 base from J, the junction kept 4 bases outside the gene matches. The CDR3 region has the DNA TGTGCCAGCAGCTTATTCGGCGGGGGGAACACCGGGGAGCTGTTTTTT. This codes for CASSLFGGGNTGELFF.

This clonotype was seen only a few times. The J gene is TRBJ1-2, the V gene TRBV28, with D unresolved. Germline lookup yields CDR1 MDHEN and CDR2 SYDVKM. The CDR3 sequence is 12 residues long. V was clipped by 10 bases and J by 1 base, with 10 bases between them. In DNA, the CDR3 is TGTGCCACCGCCTCGGTTAACTATGGCTACACCTTC. Encoded protein: CATASVNYGYTF.

A single count supports this clonotype. This chain uses TRBV2 with TRBJ2-5; D is unclear. The germline V gene has CDR1 SNHLY and CDR2 FYNNEI. V was trimmed by 6 bases and J by 4 bases, leaving 15 bases between them. The CDR3 length is 14 residues. In DNA, the CDR3 is TGTGCCAGCAGCGGAACAAGCACGATAGAGACCCAGTACTTC. As protein: CASSGTSTIETQYF.

This clonotype was seen repeatedly, ten times or more. The chain has TRBV20-1 and TRBJ2-3; D uncertain. Germline CDR1 is DFQATT and CDR2 is SNEGSKA (reference sequence). The CDR3 runs to 13 residues. Trimming took off 4 bases at V and 2 bases at J, with 10 bases between the two ends. The DNA of the CDR3 is TGCAGTGCTACAGGATATGACACAGATACGCAGTATTTT. Translating it yields CSATGYDTDTQYF.

V is TRBV7-2 and J is TRBJ1-5; 7 bases fit TRBD1. There are 16 residues in the CDR3. J was trimmed by 0 bases and V by 5 bases; bases with no gene match: 7. Per germline, CDR1 SGHTA and CDR2 FQGNSA. CDR3 amino acids: CASSPGQAHSNQPQHF. DNA of the CDR3: TGTGCCAGCAGCCCAGGACAGGCCCATAGCAATCAGCCCCAGCATTTT.

This clonotype was detected a few times. The chain is built from TRBV27 and TRBJ1-5; D may be TRBD1 (5 bases). Per the germline V gene, CDR1 is MNHEY and CDR2 is SMNVEV (reference sequence). V dropped 1 base and J dropped 3 bases, with 10 bases sitting between them. This CDR3 has 15 residues. The CDR3 DNA sequence: TGTGCCAGCAGTTTATACTACAGGACCAATCAGCCCCAGCATTTT. Protein product: CASSLYYRTNQPQHF.

This clonotype came up a few times. V gene TRBV28 combines with J gene TRBJ1-5; weak D call: TRBD1 (5 bases). Per germline, CDR1 MDHEN and CDR2 SYDVKM. The CDR3 length is 15 residues. V lost 11 bases to trimming and J lost 0 bases, with 17 bases between them. The CDR3, as DNA: TGTGCCTCCGTCCCGCAGGGCCGTAGCAATCAGCCCCAGCATTTT. Translating gives CASVPQGRSNQPQHF.

Ten or more counts support this clonotype. CDR3 residues: CASSLVKPTDTQYF. In DNA, the CDR3 is TGTGCCAGCAGCTTGGTGAAGCCCACAGATACGCAGTATTTT. The J gene is TRBJ2-3, the V gene TRBV7-6; D is undetermined. With 3 bases removed from V and 2 bases from J, the gap between germline ends came to 9 bases. Germline loops: CDR1 SGHVS, CDR2 FNYEAQ. CDR3 length: 14 residues.

The chain uses TRBV6-4 and TRBJ1-5, with D perhaps TRBD1 (5 bases). Trimming pared 3 bases from V and 5 bases from J, leaving 8 bases between. Germline lookup yields CDR1 MRHNA and CDR2 SNTAGT. This CDR3 has 13 residues. CDR3 amino acids: CASSETRDQPQHF. In DNA, the CDR3 is TGTGCCAGCAGTGAAACCAGGGATCAGCCCCAGCATTTT.

In this sample, this clonotype turned up a few times. The V gene is TRBV5-1, the J gene TRBJ2-4, with 7 bases matching TRBD1. Trimming at V came to 4 bases and at J to 1 base, leaving 5 bases not matched to a gene. Germline CDR1 is SGHRS and CDR2 is YFSETQ. The CDR3 extends over 15 amino acids. In DNA, the CDR3 is TGCGCCAGCAGCCCCGAACAGGGGGCCAAAAACATTCAGTACTTC. It specifies CASSPEQGAKNIQYF. The full variable domain, in which reference TRBV5-1 and TRBJ2-4 provide the parts outside the CDR3, is KAGVTQTPRYLIKTRGQQVTLSCSPISGHRSVSWYQQTPGQGLQFLFEYFSETQRNKGNFPGRFSGRQFSNSRSEMNVSTLELGDSALYLCASSPEQGAKNIQYFGAGTRLSVL.

This clonotype has a count of ten or more. The chain uses TRBV5-1 and TRBJ2-1; 11 bases align to TRBD2. V was clipped by 6 bases and J by 3 bases; unmatched bases: 5. This CDR3 has 15 amino acids. The germline V gene has CDR1 SGHRS and CDR2 YFSETQ. CDR3 DNA: TGCGCCAGCACCGGACTAGCGGGTTTCTACAATGAGCAGTTCTTC. Translating gives CASTGLAGFYNEQFF.

The rearrangement uses TRBV4-1 and TRBJ2-1; D not resolved. From germline, CDR1 is MGHRA and CDR2 YSYEKL. The CDR3 is 17 residues long. V was shortened by 0 bases and J by 2 bases, with 14 bases between the two germline ends. The CDR3 sequence is CASSQEGSNAPYNEQFF. The CDR3 DNA follows: TGCGCCAGCAGCCAAGAGGGTTCAAACGCCCCCTACAATGAGCAGTTCTTC.

The rearrangement links TRBV12-3 or TRBV12-4 to TRBJ2-1, with 7 bases that match TRBD2. The junction had 12 bases not matched to a gene; V was cut back by 6 bases and J by 7 bases. The CDR3 has 15 amino acids. The CDR3 protein is CASREERGRWNEQFF. In DNA form, the CDR3 reads TGTGCCAGCAGAGAGGAGCGGGGTAGGTGGAATGAGCAGTTCTTC.

This clonotype appeared a few times. V is TRBV5-1 and J is TRBJ2-3, with 8 bases matching TRBD2. The CDR3 runs 18 residues. Germline V gives CDR1 SGHRS, CDR2 YFSETQ. V trimming: 4 bases; J trimming: 3 bases; junction bases outside the gene matches: 16. CDR3 region: CASSTPPHGRGATDTQYF. As DNA, the CDR3 is TGCGCCAGCAGCACGCCACCCCATGGGCGGGGGGCTACAGATACGCAGTATTTT.

Concerning this clonotype: A much larger clone differs from this one at a single base, so this may be a read error. The chain recombines TRBV28 with TRBJ2-7; D gene uncertain. This CDR3 is built from 17 residues. Germline values: CDR1 MDHEN, CDR2 SYDVKM. V shed 5 bases and J shed 0 bases, with 20 bases lying between them. This CDR3 reads CASSPTYVFSYSYEQYF. CDR3 bases: TGTGCCAGCAGTCCAACCTACGTGTTCTCTTACTCCTACGAGCAGTACTTC. Filled out from reference TRBV28 and TRBJ2-7, the complete variable domain reads DVKVTQSSRYLVKRTGEKVFLECVQDMDHENMFWYRQDPGLGLRLIYFSYDVKMKEKGDIPEGYSVSREKKERFSLILESASTNQTSMYLCASSPTYVFSYSYEQYFGPGTRLTVT.

The chain combines TRBV3-1 with TRBJ2-5, with 9 bases fitting TRBD2. The DNA matches TRBJ2-1 better at its end, which makes the J call doubtful. The CDR3 length is 16 residues. Germline loops: CDR1 LGHDT, CDR2 YNNKEL (reference sequence). The CDR3 region has the DNA TGTGCCAGCAGCCAAGTACGGACTAGCGCCCAAGAGACCCAGTTCTTC. This gives the protein CASSQVRTSAQETQFF.

V gene TRBV6-5 combines with J gene TRBJ2-7, with 11 positions matching TRBD2. Germline CDR1 MNHEY, CDR2 SVGAGI. The CDR3 is made up of 14 amino acids. The V and J ends lost 6 bases and 9 bases, in that order; junction bases with no gene match: 10. CDR3 coding DNA: TGTGCCAGCAGATATACTAGCGGGAGAGGGTCGCAGTACTTC. This encodes CASRYTSGRGSQYF.

CDR3 sequence reads: CASRWGSSFHQPQHF. The CDR3, as DNA: TGTGCCAGCAGATGGGGCAGCTCCTTTCATCAGCCCCAGCATTTT. V usage is TRBV2 and J usage is TRBJ1-5; D might be TRBD1 (5 bases). V gave up 6 bases and J gave up 5 bases, with 17 bases separating them. Germline assignment: CDR1 SNHLY and CDR2 FYNNEI. The CDR3 consists of 15 residues.

V gene TRBV11-2 combines with J gene TRBJ2-2, with TRBD1 identical over 8 bases. Germline loops: CDR1 SGHAT, CDR2 FQNNGV. This CDR3 is built from 16 residues. Trimming cost V 2 bases and J 4 bases; bases outside gene matches: 6. The CDR3 sequence: CASSLSAGGITGELFF. The CDR3 DNA is TGTGCCAGCAGCTTAAGTGCAGGGGGCATCACCGGGGAGCTGTTTTTT. The full variable domain, rest sourced from reference TRBV11-2 and TRBJ2-2, is EAGVAQSPRYKIIEKRQSVAFWCNPISGHATLYWYQQILGQGPKLLIQFQNNGVVDDSQLPKDRFSAERLKGVDSTLKIQPAKLEDSAVYLCASSLSAGGITGELFFGEGSRLTVL.

This clonotype came up many times. The chain employs TRBV9 and TRBJ2-4; TRBD1 matches at 7 bases. This CDR3 has 15 amino acids. Germline V gene data show CDR1 as SGDLS and CDR2 as YYNGEE. The trim removed 2 bases at V and 2 bases at J, leaving 4 bases unmatched. The CDR3 DNA follows: TGTGCCAGCAGCGTCACAGGGGCGTCCAAAAACATTCAGTACTTC. Translating gives CASSVTGASKNIQYF. The variable domain in full, completed from reference TRBV9 and TRBJ2-4, reads DSGVTQTPKHLITATGQRVTLRCSPRSGDLSVYWYQQSLDQGLQFLIQYYNGEERAKGNILERFSAQQFPDLHSELNLSSLELGDSALYFCASSVTGASKNIQYFGAGTRLSVL.